The sequence of this TCR beta chain was determined in a study of OX40 agonist ivuxolimab in advanced cancers. Turning to the overall study: The costimulatory receptor OX40 (CD134) was targeted by ivuxolimab, a fully human IgG2 agonistic monoclonal antibody. Of the approximately 50 dose-escalation patients, hepatocellular carcinoma was present in 19, melanoma in some 15, renal cell carcinoma in 9 and head and neck cancer in 9. Patients were allowed to have had prior anti-PD-1, anti-PD-L1 or anti-CTLA-4 therapy, and approximately 41% of the dose-escalation patients had previously received checkpoint inhibitors. The paper covers the monotherapy dose-escalation part of the phase I ivuxolimab trial, which included N of about 56 patients. The purpose of peripheral TCRbeta sequencing was to test whether ivuxolimab changed TCR sequence diversity and led to clonal T-cell expansion. Intravenous ivuxolimab was administered to patients every 2 weeks at six dose levels: 0.01, 0.1, 0.3, 1.5, 3 and 10 mg/kg. In the dose-escalation cohort, around four fifths of patients were male, and the mean age was 60 years with a range of roughly 20 to 79. Three dose-escalation patients achieved partial responses, one with hepatocellular carcinoma and two with cutaneous melanoma.

Its CDR3 holds 14 amino acids, cysteine through phenylalanine. Only CDR3 DNA remains: 42 bases, in frame from the first base. Trimming removed 4 bases from V and 7 bases from J; the gene matches leave 7 bases unexplained. According to the germline V gene, CDR1 reads MGHRA and CDR2 reads YSYEKL. The paper's findings and limits, for the study overall: Low levels of normalized T-cell clonal expansion were also shown by some nonresponding patients. Which antigens the clonally expanded peripheral T cells were specific for was not determined. After ivuxolimab, more expanded clones were found on average in CD8+ T cells than in CD4+ T cells. At doses of 0.1 to 3.0 mg/kg, clonal expansion of both CD4+ and CD8+ T cells in blood was seen between baseline and week 6. In the 0.1-3.0 mg/kg groups, partial responders had among the lowest normalized peripheral clonal expansion, particularly in CD8+ T cells.

For sequencing of the TCRbeta CDR3 region, genomic DNA was extracted from the sorted cells. TCRbeta CDR3 regions were sequenced using the immunoSEQ Assay. TCRdb mirrors the immuneACCESS table, restricted to in-frame sequences. Some clones are absent from its copies; in checked studies, under half trace to an unresolved V gene, and the reason for the others is unknown. This sample lists 40,000 to 55,000 clones; around 92% were detected once. The ten largest account for roughly 16% of the sample. With respect to this clone: Its antigen is unknown. No base qualities exist here, and no much larger clone lies one base off it.

The trial excluded patients who had a history of autoimmune disease or were on systemic immunosuppression. Peripheral blood for TCR sequencing was drawn from every dose cohort at baseline, at cycle 4 day 1 and at cycle 7 day 1. Samples came from an open-label, multicenter, first-in-human phase I dose-escalation trial of ivuxolimab. The trial enrolled adults with locally advanced or metastatic head and neck squamous cell, hepatocellular, melanoma or renal cell carcinoma. Before TCR sequencing, CD4+ T cells and CD8+ T cells were sorted from peripheral blood as separate populations. This specimen was CD4+ or CD8+ T cells sorted from blood, taken in a trial of the OX40 agonist ivuxolimab. The receptor was derived from an adult with an advanced solid tumor such as melanoma, head and neck, liver or kidney cancer. The chain is encoded by TRBV4-1 joined to TRBJ1-5, and 7 bases in between align with TRBD1. The DNA sequence is given as TGCGCCAGCAGCCTTCAGGGGGTGGGACAGCCCCAGCATTTT. Its protein is CASSLQGVGQPQHF.